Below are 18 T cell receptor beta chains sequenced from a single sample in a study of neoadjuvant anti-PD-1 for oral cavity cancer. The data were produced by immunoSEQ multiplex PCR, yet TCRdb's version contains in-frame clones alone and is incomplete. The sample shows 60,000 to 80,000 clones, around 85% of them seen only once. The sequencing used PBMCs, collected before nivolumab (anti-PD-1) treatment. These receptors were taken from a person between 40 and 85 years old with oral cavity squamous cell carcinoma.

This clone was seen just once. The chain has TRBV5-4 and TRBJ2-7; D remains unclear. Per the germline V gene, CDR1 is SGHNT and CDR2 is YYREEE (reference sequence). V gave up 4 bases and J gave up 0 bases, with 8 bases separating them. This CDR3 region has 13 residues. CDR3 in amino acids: CASSTRGSYEQYF. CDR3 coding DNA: TGTGCCAGCAGCACTCGTGGCTCCTACGAGCAGTACTTC. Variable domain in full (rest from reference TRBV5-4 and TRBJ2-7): ETGVTQSPTHLIKTRGQQVTLRCSSQSGHNTVSWYQQALGQGPQFIFQYYREEENGRGNFPPRFSGLQFPNYSSELNVNALELDDSALYLCASSTRGSYEQYFGPGTRLTVT.

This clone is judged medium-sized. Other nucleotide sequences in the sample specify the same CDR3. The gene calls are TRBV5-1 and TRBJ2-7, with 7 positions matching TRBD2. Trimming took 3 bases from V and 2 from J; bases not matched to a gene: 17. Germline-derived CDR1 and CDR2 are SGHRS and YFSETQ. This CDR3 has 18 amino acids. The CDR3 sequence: CASSSRSEGGPFAYEQYF. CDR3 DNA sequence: TGCGCCAGCAGCTCGCGGTCGGAGGGAGGGCCATTTGCCTACGAGCAGTACTTC. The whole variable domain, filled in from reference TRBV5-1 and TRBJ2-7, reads KAGVTQTPRYLIKTRGQQVTLSCSPISGHRSVSWYQQTPGQGLQFLFEYFSETQRNKGNFPGRFSGRQFSNSRSEMNVSTLELGDSALYLCASSSRSEGGPFAYEQYFGPGTRLTVT.

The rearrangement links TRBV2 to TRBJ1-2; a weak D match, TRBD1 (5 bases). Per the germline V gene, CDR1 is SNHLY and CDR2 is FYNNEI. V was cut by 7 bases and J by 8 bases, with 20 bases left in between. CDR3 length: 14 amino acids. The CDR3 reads CASTSGFGGDGYTF. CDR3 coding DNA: TGTGCCAGCACCTCCGGATTTGGGGGTGACGGCTACACCTTC.

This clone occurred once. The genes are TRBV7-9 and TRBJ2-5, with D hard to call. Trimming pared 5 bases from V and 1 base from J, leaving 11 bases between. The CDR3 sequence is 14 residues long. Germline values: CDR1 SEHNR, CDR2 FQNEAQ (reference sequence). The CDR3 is CASSPRLFQETQYF. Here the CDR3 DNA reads TGTGCCAGCAGCCCCCGGTTGTTCCAAGAGACCCAGTACTTC.

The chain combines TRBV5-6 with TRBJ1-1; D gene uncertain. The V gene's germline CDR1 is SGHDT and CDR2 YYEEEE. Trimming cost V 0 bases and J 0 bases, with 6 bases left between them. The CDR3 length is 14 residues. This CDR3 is CASSLAVVNTEAFF. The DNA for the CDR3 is TGTGCCAGCAGCTTGGCCGTGGTGAACACTGAAGCTTTCTTT.

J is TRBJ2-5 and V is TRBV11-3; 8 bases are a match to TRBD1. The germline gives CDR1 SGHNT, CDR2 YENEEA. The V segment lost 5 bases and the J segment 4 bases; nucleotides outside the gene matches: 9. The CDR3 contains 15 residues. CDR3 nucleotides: TGTGCCAGCAGCCCGGGACAGGAAGAAGGAGAGACCCAGTACTTC. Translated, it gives CASSPGQEEGETQYF.

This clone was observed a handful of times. CDR3 amino acids: CASSLVRKTEAFF. The CDR3 DNA follows: TGTGCCAGCAGCTTGGTCAGGAAAACTGAAGCTTTCTTT. The genes are TRBV5-6 and TRBJ1-1, with D uncertain. V dropped 0 bases and J dropped 5 bases, with 8 bases sitting between them. Germline loops: CDR1 SGHDT, CDR2 YYEEEE. The CDR3 covers 13 residues.

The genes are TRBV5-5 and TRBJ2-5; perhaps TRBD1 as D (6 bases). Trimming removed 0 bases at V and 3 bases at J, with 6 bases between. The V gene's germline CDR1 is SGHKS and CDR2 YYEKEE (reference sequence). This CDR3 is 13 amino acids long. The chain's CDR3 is CASSLEGEETQYF. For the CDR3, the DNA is TGTGCCAGCAGCTTGGAGGGGGAAGAGACCCAGTACTTC.

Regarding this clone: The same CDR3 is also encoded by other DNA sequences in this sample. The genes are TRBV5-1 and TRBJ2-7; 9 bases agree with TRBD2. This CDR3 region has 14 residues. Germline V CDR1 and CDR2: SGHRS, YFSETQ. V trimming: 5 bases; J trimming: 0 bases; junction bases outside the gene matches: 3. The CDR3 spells CASSISGSSYEQYF. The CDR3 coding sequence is TGCGCCAGCAGTATTAGCGGGAGCTCCTACGAGCAGTACTTC.

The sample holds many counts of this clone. CDR3 sequence reads: CASSRAGTGLYEQFF. The CDR3 DNA sequence: TGTGCCAGCAGTCGTGCCGGGACAGGTCTGTATGAGCAGTTCTTC. The chain uses TRBV7-9 and TRBJ2-1; 8 bases map to TRBD1. This CDR3 is 15 amino acids long. The germline gives CDR1 SEHNR, CDR2 FQNEAQ (reference sequence). V lost 6 bases and J lost 8; bases outside the gene matches: 12.

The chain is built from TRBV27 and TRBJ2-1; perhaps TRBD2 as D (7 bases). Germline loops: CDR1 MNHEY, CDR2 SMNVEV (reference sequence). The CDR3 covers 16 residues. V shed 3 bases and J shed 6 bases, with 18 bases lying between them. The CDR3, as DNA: TGTGCCAGCAGTTTTAGGATTGCGGGGGCCTTCAATGAGCAGTTCTTC. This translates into CASSFRIAGAFNEQFF.

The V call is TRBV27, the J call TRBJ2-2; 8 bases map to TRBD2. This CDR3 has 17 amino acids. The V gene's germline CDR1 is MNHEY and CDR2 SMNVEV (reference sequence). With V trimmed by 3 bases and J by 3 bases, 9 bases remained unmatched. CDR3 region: CASSFASGRLYTGELFF. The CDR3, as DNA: TGTGCCAGCAGTTTTGCGAGCGGGAGACTATACACCGGGGAGCTGTTTTTT.

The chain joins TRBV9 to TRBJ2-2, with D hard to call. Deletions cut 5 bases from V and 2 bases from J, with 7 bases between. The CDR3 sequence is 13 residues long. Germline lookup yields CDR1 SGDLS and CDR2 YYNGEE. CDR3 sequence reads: CASRTLNTGELFF. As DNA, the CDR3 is TGTGCCAGCAGGACTCTTAACACCGGGGAGCTGTTTTTT.

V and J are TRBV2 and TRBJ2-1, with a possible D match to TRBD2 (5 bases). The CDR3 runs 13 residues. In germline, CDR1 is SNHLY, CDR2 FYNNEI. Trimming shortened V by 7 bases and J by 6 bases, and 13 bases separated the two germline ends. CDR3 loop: CASTGGLSNEQFF. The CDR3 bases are TGTGCCAGCACGGGCGGGCTGAGCAATGAGCAGTTCTTC.

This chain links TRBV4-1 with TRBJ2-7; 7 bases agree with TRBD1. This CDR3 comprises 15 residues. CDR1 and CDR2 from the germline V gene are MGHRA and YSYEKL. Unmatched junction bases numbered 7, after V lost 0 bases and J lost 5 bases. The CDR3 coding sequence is TGCGCCAGCAGCCAAGACAGGGGGATCGGGGACGAGCAGTACTTC. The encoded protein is CASSQDRGIGDEQYF.

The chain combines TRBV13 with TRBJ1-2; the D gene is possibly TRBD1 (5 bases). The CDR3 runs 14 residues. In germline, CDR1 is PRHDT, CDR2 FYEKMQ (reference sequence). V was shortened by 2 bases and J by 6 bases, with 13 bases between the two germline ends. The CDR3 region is CASSLLSGLHGYTF. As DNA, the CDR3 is TGTGCCAGCAGCTTATTGTCGGGGCTCCATGGCTACACCTTC.

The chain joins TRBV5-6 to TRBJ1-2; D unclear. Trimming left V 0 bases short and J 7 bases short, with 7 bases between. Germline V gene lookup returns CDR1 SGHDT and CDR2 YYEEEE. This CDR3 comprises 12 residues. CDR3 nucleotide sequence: TGTGCCAGCAGCTTGGCCGCGGGTGGCTACACCTTC. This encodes CASSLAAGGYTF.

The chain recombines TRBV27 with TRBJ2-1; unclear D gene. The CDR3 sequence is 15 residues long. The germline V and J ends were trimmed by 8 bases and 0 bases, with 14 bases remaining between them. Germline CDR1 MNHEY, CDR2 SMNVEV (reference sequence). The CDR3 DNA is TGTGCCAGCTATGGCCTCGGAAGCTCCTACAATGAGCAGTTCTTC. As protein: CASYGLGSSYNEQFF.